The subject of this entry is one T cell receptor beta chain. Its antigen is still unknown. Indicated time point: blood 2 weeks post-SBRT. The treatment is: 15 Gy SBRT to primary tumor, nephrectomy 4 weeks later. Serial blood draws occurred at baseline and 2 and 4 weeks post-SBRT. The tumor was a clear cell renal cell carcinoma. Produced via immunoSEQ multiplex PCR; TCRdb's table is partial and in-frame only. Here the sample spans 150,000 or so clones, about nine tenths being singletons. The data derive from a study of radiation and T cells in renal cell carcinoma. Study overall: Nephrectomy followed 15 Gy stereotactic body radiation by 4 weeks.

General study findings and limits: Pretreatment tumor biopsies were lacking, so baseline clonotypes are unknown.

Trimming removed 5 bases at V and 2 bases at J, with 4 bases between. The CDR3 is 11 residues long. Germline loops: CDR1 MNHNY, CDR2 SVGAGI (reference sequence). This clonotype was sampled from a woman between 50 and 59 years old with renal cell carcinoma. The chain carries TRBV6-6 and TRBJ2-7; D gene unclear. Sample: blood, taken from a patient whose treatment included radiotherapy and nephrectomy. Written as DNA, the CDR3 is TGTGCCAGCAGTGAAACCTACGAGCAGTACTTC. Protein product: CASSETYEQYF.